This T cell receptor beta chain was sequenced during a study of PD-1 blockade in classical Hodgkin lymphoma. On the study more broadly: A 3 mg/kg intravenous dose of nivolumab was received by patients every 2 weeks.

Relapse after autologous stem cell transplantation occurred in every patient, and brentuximab vedotin exposure varied. Clones were sequenced by immunoSEQ multiplex PCR, and TCRdb holds only the in-frame ones, with some missing. The sample lists 40,000 to 45,000 clones, about three quarters occurring once. This clone was observed a handful of times. The antigen is unknown. V gave up 1 base and J gave up 2 bases, with 13 bases separating them. Germline V gene data show CDR1 as SGHNT and CDR2 as YYREEE (reference sequence). The CDR3 totals 15 residues. Study-level results: It was CD4+ TCR diversity, not CD8+, that rose significantly by C4D1. Sources of repertoire differences remain undefined, possibly disease activity or prior therapy. Baseline diversity resembling that of newly diagnosed patients was seen in complete responders.

The origin of this receptor is a human donor with classical Hodgkin lymphoma. J is TRBJ2-7 and V is TRBV5-4, with D perhaps matching TRBD1 (6 bases). Sequenced material: peripheral blood mononuclear cells (PBMCs), taken at baseline. CDR3 in DNA: TGTGCCAGCAGCTTGTTGGATGGGACAACCTACGAGCAGTACTTC. The encoded protein is CASSLLDGTTYEQYF.